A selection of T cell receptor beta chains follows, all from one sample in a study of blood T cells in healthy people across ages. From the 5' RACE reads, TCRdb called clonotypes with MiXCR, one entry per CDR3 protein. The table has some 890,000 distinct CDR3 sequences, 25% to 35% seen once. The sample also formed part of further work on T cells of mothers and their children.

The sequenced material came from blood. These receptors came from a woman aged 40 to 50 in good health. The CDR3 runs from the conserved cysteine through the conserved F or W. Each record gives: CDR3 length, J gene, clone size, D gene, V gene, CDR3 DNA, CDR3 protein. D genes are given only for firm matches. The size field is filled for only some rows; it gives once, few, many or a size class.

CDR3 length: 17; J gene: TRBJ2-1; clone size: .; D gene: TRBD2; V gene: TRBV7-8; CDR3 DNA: TGTGCCAGCAGCTTAAAGTTCTATGGTCGGGGGGACAATGAGCAGTTCTTC; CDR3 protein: CASSLKFYGRGDNEQFF
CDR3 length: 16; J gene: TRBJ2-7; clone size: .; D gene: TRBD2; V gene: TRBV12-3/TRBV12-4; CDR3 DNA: TGTGCCAGCAGGGGGCTACTAGCGGGGGGCCTCAATGAGCAGTACTTC; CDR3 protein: CASRGLLAGGLNEQYF
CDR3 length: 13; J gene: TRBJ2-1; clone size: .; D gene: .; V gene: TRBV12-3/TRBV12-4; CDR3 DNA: TGTGCCAGCACCTTGTCAGGGACAAATGAGCAGTTCTTC; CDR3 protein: CASTLSGTNEQFF
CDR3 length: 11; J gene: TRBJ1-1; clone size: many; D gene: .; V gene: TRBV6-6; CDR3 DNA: TGTGCCAGCAAGGGGAACACTGAAGCTTTCTTT; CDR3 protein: CASKGNTEAFF
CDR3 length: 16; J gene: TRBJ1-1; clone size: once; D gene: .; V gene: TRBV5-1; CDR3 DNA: TGCGCCAGCAGCTTCAAAGCAGGGTCCATGAACACTGAAGCTTTCTTT; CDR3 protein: CASSFKAGSMNTEAFF
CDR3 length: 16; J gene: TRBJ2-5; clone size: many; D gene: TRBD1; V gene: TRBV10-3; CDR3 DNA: TGTGCCATCAGTGACGACAGGGGGCCAAGCCAAGAGACCCAGTACTTC; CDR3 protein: CAISDDRGPSQETQYF
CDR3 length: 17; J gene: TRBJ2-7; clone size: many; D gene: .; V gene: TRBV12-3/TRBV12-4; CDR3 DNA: TGTGCCAGCAGTTTTTGGTCGAGAGCGGCTGGCCTCTACGAGCAGTACTTC; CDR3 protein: CASSFWSRAAGLYEQYF
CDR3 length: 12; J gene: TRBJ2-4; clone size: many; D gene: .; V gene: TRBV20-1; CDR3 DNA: TGCAGTGCTAGAATGGGGGGCGGCATTCAGTACTTC; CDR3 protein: CSARMGGGIQYF
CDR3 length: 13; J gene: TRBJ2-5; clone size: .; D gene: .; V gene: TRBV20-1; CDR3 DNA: TGCAGTGCTCCAGACAACGACCAAGAGACCCAGTACTTC; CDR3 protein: CSAPDNDQETQYF
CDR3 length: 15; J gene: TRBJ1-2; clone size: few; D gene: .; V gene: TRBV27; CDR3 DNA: TGTGCCAGCAGTTTATCGGAGGGTTTCCGCTATGGCTACACCTTC; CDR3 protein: CASSLSEGFRYGYTF
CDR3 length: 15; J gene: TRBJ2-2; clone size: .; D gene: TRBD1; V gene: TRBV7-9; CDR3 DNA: TGTGCCAGCCAACGAGGGACAGCGGACACCGGGGAGCTGTTTTTT; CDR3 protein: CASQRGTADTGELFF
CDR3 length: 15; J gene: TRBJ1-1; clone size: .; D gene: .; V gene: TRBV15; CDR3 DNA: TGTGCCACCAGCGGAATAGGGCAGGGGAACACTGAAGCTTTCTTT; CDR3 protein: CATSGIGQGNTEAFF
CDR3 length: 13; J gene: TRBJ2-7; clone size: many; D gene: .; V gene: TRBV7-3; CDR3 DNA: TGTGCCAGCAGCTTAGGAGGGGGCAACGAGCAGTACTTC; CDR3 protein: CASSLGGGNEQYF
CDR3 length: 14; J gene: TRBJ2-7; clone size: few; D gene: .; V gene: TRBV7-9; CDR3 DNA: TGTGCCAGCACCCTCGGGGGCCAGTCCTACGAGCAGTACTTC; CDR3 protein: CASTLGGQSYEQYF
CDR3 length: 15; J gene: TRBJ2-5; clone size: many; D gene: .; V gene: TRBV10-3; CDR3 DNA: TGTGCCATCAGTGAAGGAGCTAGCGACCAAGAGACCCAGTACTTC; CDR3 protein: CAISEGASDQETQYF
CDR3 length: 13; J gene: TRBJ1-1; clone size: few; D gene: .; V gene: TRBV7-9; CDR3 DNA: TGTGCCAGCAGCTTAGCGGTGGACACTGAAGCTTTCTTT; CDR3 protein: CASSLAVDTEAFF
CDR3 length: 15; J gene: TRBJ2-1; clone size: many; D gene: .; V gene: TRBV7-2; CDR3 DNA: TGTGCCAGCAGCCAGCGAAGCAGCTCCTACAATGAGCAGTTCTTC; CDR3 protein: CASSQRSSSYNEQFF
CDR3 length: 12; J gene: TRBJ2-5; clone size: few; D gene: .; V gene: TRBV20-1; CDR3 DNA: TGCAGTGTTGGGGCCCTAGGAGAGACCCAGTACTTC; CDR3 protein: CSVGALGETQYF
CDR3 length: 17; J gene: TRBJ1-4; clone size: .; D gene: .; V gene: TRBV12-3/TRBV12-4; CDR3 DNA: TGTGCCAGCAGTTTAGCATTCCAGGTTTACGAGAATGAAAAACTGTTTTTT; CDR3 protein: CASSLAFQVYENEKLFF
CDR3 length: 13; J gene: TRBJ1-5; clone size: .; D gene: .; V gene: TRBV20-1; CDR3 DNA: TGCAGTGCTAGGTGGGACAGCAATCAGCCCCAGCATTTT; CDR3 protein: CSARWDSNQPQHF